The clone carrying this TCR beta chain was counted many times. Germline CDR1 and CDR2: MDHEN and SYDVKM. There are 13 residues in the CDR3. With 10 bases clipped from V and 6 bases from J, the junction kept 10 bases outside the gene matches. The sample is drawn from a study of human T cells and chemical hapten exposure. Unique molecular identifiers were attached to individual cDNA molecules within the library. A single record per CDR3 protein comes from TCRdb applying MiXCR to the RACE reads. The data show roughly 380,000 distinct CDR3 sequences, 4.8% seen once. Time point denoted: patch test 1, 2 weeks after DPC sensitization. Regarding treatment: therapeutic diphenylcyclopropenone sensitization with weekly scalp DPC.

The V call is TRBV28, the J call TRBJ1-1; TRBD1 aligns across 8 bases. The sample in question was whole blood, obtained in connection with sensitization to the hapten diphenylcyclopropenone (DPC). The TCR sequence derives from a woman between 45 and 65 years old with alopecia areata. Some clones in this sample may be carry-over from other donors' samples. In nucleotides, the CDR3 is TGTGCCATTACACAGGGGGTTCCTCCTGAAGCTTTCTTT. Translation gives CAITQGVPPEAFF.